The 21 T cell receptor beta chains below all came from one sample that was sequenced in a study of cytomegalovirus exposure and HLA in healthy donors. The PCR was carried out with 60 Vbeta primers and 13 Jbeta primers. Profiling relied on immunoSEQ multiplex PCR, and the TCRdb table lists in-frame clones only, not all of them. The sample has more than 100,000 clones, around two thirds seen once; the top ten hold under 9.5%. The sequenced sample consisted of PBMCs. The receptors were gathered from a woman between 40 and 55 years old in good health and CMV-seropositive.

The chain recombines TRBV28 with TRBJ1-1; D might be TRBD1 (6 bases). Per the germline V gene, CDR1 is MDHEN and CDR2 is SYDVKM. The length of the CDR3 is 12 residues. V lost 5 bases and J lost 6, with 10 bases in between. CDR3 region: CASSREGAEAFF. The CDR3 nucleotides read TGTGCCAGCAGTAGGGAGGGGGCTGAAGCTTTCTTT.

The chain has TRBV25-1 and TRBJ1-3; 8 positions match TRBD1. The CDR3 is 17 amino acids. From germline, CDR1 is MGHDK and CDR2 SYGVNS. V lost 1 base and J lost 4; bases outside the gene matches: 9. The CDR3 DNA reads as TGTGCCAGCAGTGAATTTTCGAGACAGGGGTCGGGAAACACCATATATTTT. The encoded protein is CASSEFSRQGSGNTIYF.

This chain links TRBV13 with TRBJ1-4, with 8 nucleotides matching TRBD1. CDR3 length: 13 amino acids. Germline trimming cut 3 bases from V and 8 bases from J; bases unmatched to any gene: 2. Germline CDR1 is PRHDT and CDR2 is FYEKMQ (reference sequence). CDR3 in DNA: TGTGCCAGCAGCTTGACAGGGGAAGAAAAACTGTTTTTT. This encodes CASSLTGEEKLFF.

The chain carries TRBV7-9 and TRBJ1-1, with TRBD1 as a possible D gene (6 bases). The length of the CDR3 is 14 residues. V lost 6 bases and J lost 4, with 15 bases in between. Germline V gives CDR1 SEHNR, CDR2 FQNEAQ (reference sequence). The CDR3 DNA reads as TGTGCCAGCAGTCCCGAGGACAGTGCCACTGAAGCTTTCTTT. It is translated as CASSPEDSATEAFF.

This clone qualifies as large (0.1 to 1%). The chain carries TRBV6-5 and TRBJ2-1; 8 bases line up with TRBD2. This CDR3 comprises 15 residues. With 6 bases clipped from V and 5 bases from J, the junction kept 9 bases outside the gene matches. Germline V gene lookup returns CDR1 MNHEY and CDR2 SVGAGI. CDR3 nucleotide sequence: TGTGCCAGCAGGGAGGGACTAGAGGGCCACAATGAGCAGTTCTTC. It encodes CASREGLEGHNEQFF.

This clone turned up a few times. V is TRBV7-8 and J is TRBJ2-7; the match to TRBD1 covers 8 bases. The CDR3 runs 16 residues. Germline values: CDR1 SGHVS, CDR2 FQNEAQ. J was trimmed by 3 bases and V by 5 bases; bases with no gene match: 12. This CDR3 is CASSRLLGQERYEQYF. DNA of the CDR3: TGTGCCAGCAGCAGGCTTTTGGGACAGGAACGCTACGAGCAGTACTTC.

The chain couples TRBV2 to TRBJ2-7; TRBD1 matches at 10 bases. The germline gives CDR1 SNHLY, CDR2 FYNNEI. Trimming removed 7 bases from V and 2 bases from J; junction bases left unmatched: 5. The CDR3 extends over 14 amino acids. The CDR3 is CASNGQGVTYEQYF. The CDR3 DNA reads as TGTGCCAGCAATGGACAGGGGGTTACCTACGAGCAGTACTTC.

V is TRBV27 and J is TRBJ2-7, with TRBD2 identical over 7 bases. This CDR3 region has 16 residues. V gave up 6 bases and J gave up 4 bases; unmatched junction bases: 15. Germline V CDR1 and CDR2: MNHEY, SMNVEV (reference sequence). CDR3 in amino acids: CASRGESGGSNYEQYF. CDR3 sequence (DNA): TGTGCCAGCAGGGGGGAGAGTGGCGGGAGTAATTACGAGCAGTACTTC.

This rearrangement joins TRBV7-6 to TRBJ2-3; D unresolved. From germline, CDR1 is SGHVS and CDR2 FNYEAQ. V lost 1 base, J lost 4 bases, and 9 bases lay in between. The CDR3 length is 14 residues. In nucleotides, the CDR3 is TGTGCCAGCAGCTTAGGGGCTACGGCAGATACGCAGTATTTT. Encoded protein: CASSLGATADTQYF.

DNA for the CDR3: TGCGCCAGCAGCCAAGAAGTGGGCAGGGGCTACGAGCAGTACTTC. Encoded protein: CASSQEVGRGYEQYF. The V call is TRBV4-1, the J call TRBJ2-7; a possible D gene is TRBD1 (6 bases). The CDR3 length is 15 residues. Germline CDR1 and CDR2: MGHRA and YSYEKL. V lost 0 bases and J lost 3, with 12 bases in between.

There are a few counts of this clone. The CDR3 DNA reads as TGTGCCAGCAGCTATTTGGGACAGCTCTCCTACAATGAGCAGTTCTTC. Translation: CASSYLGQLSYNEQFF. J is TRBJ2-1 and V is TRBV5-6; 7 positions match TRBD1. The CDR3 has 16 residues. V was clipped by 3 bases and J by 0 bases; unmatched bases: 6. Germline CDR1 is SGHDT and CDR2 is YYEEEE.

V and J are TRBV2 and TRBJ1-2, with D maybe TRBD1 (6 bases). CDR3 length equals 13 residues. Germline assignment: CDR1 SNHLY and CDR2 FYNNEI. Trimming cost V 5 bases and J 4 bases, with 11 bases left between them. CDR3 in amino acids: CASSYRALYGYTF. In DNA form, the CDR3 reads TGTGCCAGCAGTTACAGGGCGCTCTATGGCTACACCTTC.

This clone was seen only once. The rearrangement joins TRBV6-1 to TRBJ2-5; D is possibly TRBD2 (5 bases). The end of the DNA fits TRBJ2-7 better, so the J call may be wrong. Per germline, CDR1 MNHNS and CDR2 SASEGT. CDR3 length equals 15 residues. The CDR3 here is CASSEAVGSSYEQYF. As DNA, the CDR3 is TGTGCCAGCAGTGAAGCGGTAGGGAGTTCCTACGAGCAGTACTTC.

This clone was counted between two and nine times. The V gene is TRBV6-5, the J gene TRBJ1-6, with D unclear. This CDR3 contains 13 residues. V lost 8 bases and J 2 bases, leaving 7 bases between the germline ends. The germline gives CDR1 MNHEY, CDR2 SVGAGI. Written as DNA, the CDR3 is TGTGCCAGCTTTAGTCCCTATAATTCACCCCTCCACTTT. Its protein is CASFSPYNSPLHF.

The rearrangement links TRBV6-5 to TRBJ1-1; possible D gene TRBD1, 5 bases. CDR3 length equals 13 residues. Germline V gene sequence: CDR1 MNHEY, CDR2 SVGAGI. The germline V and J ends were trimmed by 5 bases and 5 bases, with 12 bases remaining between them. CDR3 DNA sequence: TGTGCCAGCAGTCGGGGGATGGGTACTGAAGCTTTCTTT. This codes for CASSRGMGTEAFF.

The chain uses TRBV27 and TRBJ2-6; D ambiguous. The length of the CDR3 is 18 residues. CDR1 and CDR2 from the germline V gene are MNHEY and SMNVEV (reference sequence). The germline V and J ends were trimmed by 1 base and 0 bases, with 13 bases remaining between them. CDR3 DNA: TGTGCCAGCAGTTTATTGGCAGGCGCCGACTCTGGGGCCAACGTCCTGACTTTC. The encoded protein is CASSLLAGADSGANVLTF.

The sample holds a few counts of this clone. The chain carries TRBV12-5 and TRBJ1-2; a possible D gene is TRBD1 (6 bases). The CDR3 runs to 14 residues. CDR1 LGHNT and CDR2 FRNRAP come from the germline V gene. V was cut by 2 bases and J by 3 bases, with 10 bases left in between. For the CDR3, the DNA is TGTGCTAGTGGTTTGTCCCCAGGGGACTATGGCTACACCTTC. Its protein is CASGLSPGDYGYTF. Using reference TRBV12-5 and TRBJ1-2 for the parts outside the CDR3, the full variable domain is DARVTQTPRHKVTEMGQEVTMRCQPILGHNTVFWYRQTMMQGLELLAYFRNRAPLDDSGMPKDRFSAEMPDATLATLKIQPSEPRDSAVYFCASGLSPGDYGYTFGSGTRLTVV.

The CDR3 loop is CASGGQGGEKLFF. CDR3 nucleotides: TGCGCCAGCGGTGGACAGGGGGGTGAAAAACTGTTTTTT. The V gene is TRBV10-2, the J gene TRBJ1-4, with TRBD1 matching 10 bases. This CDR3 has 13 amino acids. The V gene end was trimmed by 8 bases and the J gene end by 7 bases; junction bases not matched to a gene: 4. CDR1 is WSHSY and CDR2 is SAAADI in the germline V gene.

This clone has a handful of counts. The DNA of the CDR3 is TGTGCCAGCAGCGTAGGGGGGGACACTGAAGCTTTCTTT. Translated: CASSVGGDTEAFF. The chain is built from TRBV9 and TRBJ1-1; possible D gene TRBD1, 5 bases. Germline-derived CDR1 and CDR2 are SGDLS and YYNGEE. This CDR3 has 13 residues. V lost 0 bases and J lost 3, with 6 bases in between.

V is TRBV19 and J is TRBJ1-2; 10 bases are a match to TRBD1. This CDR3 is built from 14 residues. Germline trimming cut 7 bases from V and 4 bases from J; bases unmatched to any gene: 6. Germline V CDR1 and CDR2: LNHDA, SQIVND (reference sequence). As DNA, the CDR3 is TGTGCCAGTACTTTAAGGGACAGGGGCTATGGCTACACCTTC. Translated, it gives CASTLRDRGYGYTF.

CDR3 DNA sequence: TGTGCCAGCAGTTTCCTGACAGGGAGTACGTACGAGCAGTACTTC. It specifies CASSFLTGSTYEQYF. The chain couples TRBV28 to TRBJ2-7, with TRBD1 matching 7 bases. This CDR3 spans 15 amino acids. CDR1 and CDR2 from the germline V gene are MDHEN and SYDVKM. The junction had 9 bases not matched to a gene; V was cut back by 3 bases and J by 4 bases.